Presented here are 10 T cell receptor beta chains from one specimen sequenced in a study of Ad26.COV2.S vaccination and SARS-CoV-2 variants. Data came from immunoSEQ multiplex PCR; TCRdb stores just in-frame clones and leaves some out. The data hold about 480,000 clones, with roughly 89% observed a single time. Treatment here: roughly 18 received Ad26.COV2.S at low or high dose, single or two shots; several received placebo; per-sample allocation not given. Sampling was performed 63 days after the first vaccine or placebo injection. Sequenced material: peripheral blood, taken in a trial of Ad26.COV2.S vaccine versus placebo. These receptor sequences come from a person aged 18-60 years who received the Ad26.COV2.S COVID-19 vaccine or a placebo.

The chain recombines TRBV27 with TRBJ2-5, with D unclear. Between the trimmed V and J ends, which lost 3 bases and 5 bases, there was a span of 10 bases. There are 13 residues in the CDR3. Germline CDR1 reads MNHEY; CDR2 reads SMNVEV (reference sequence). Here the CDR3 reads CASSLVARETQYF. For the CDR3, the DNA is TGTGCCAGCAGTTTGGTAGCCCGGGAGACCCAGTACTTC.

This clone was observed a single time. The J gene is TRBJ2-1, the V gene TRBV5-4, with 11 bases fitting TRBD2. Per germline, CDR1 SGHNT and CDR2 YYREEE (reference sequence). Trimming at V came to 4 bases and at J to 7 bases, leaving 13 bases not matched to a gene. This CDR3 has 17 residues. The CDR3, as DNA: TGTGCCAGCAGCCCGGGTAGCGGGAGGGATAAGGGGAATGAGCAGTTCTTC. Amino acid sequence: CASSPGSGRDKGNEQFF.

The V call is TRBV4-3, the J call TRBJ1-1; D remains ambiguous. Per germline, CDR1 LGHNA and CDR2 YSLEER. V was cut by 0 bases and J by 0 bases, with 8 bases left in between. The CDR3 runs to 15 residues. The CDR3 sequence is CASSQDVRMNTEAFF. The CDR3 nucleotides read TGCGCCAGCAGCCAAGATGTCAGAATGAACACTGAAGCTTTCTTT.

The rearrangement links TRBV29-1 to TRBJ1-1; D is ambiguous. The germline gives CDR1 SQVTM, CDR2 ANQGSEA. This CDR3 has 12 residues. V gave up 6 bases and J gave up 0 bases, with 8 bases separating them. The CDR3 DNA reads TGCAGCGTGGACGGGGTGAACACTGAAGCTTTCTTT. Its translation: CSVDGVNTEAFF.

The J gene is TRBJ2-7, the V gene TRBV27; D ambiguous. The length of the CDR3 is 15 residues. Trimming removed 1 base from V and 4 bases from J, with 14 bases in between. CDR1 and CDR2 from the germline V gene are MNHEY and SMNVEV (reference sequence). CDR3 DNA sequence: TGTGCCAGCAGTTTATACCCGTCTGTGGGGTACGAGCAGTACTTC. It codes for CASSLYPSVGYEQYF.

This clone occurred many times. V is TRBV15 and J is TRBJ2-7; TRBD2 agrees at 12 bases. With V trimmed by 0 bases and J by 0 bases, 6 bases remained unmatched. Germline lookup yields CDR1 LNHNV and CDR2 YYDKDF (reference sequence). The CDR3 spans 18 residues. The CDR3 region is CATSRDLLAGGHSYEQYF. CDR3 nucleotides: TGTGCCACCAGCAGAGATTTGCTAGCGGGAGGGCACTCCTACGAGCAGTACTTC.

The genes are TRBV6-2 or TRBV6-3 and TRBJ2-7, with TRBD1 matching over 8 bases. This CDR3 is 14 amino acids long. In germline, CDR1 is MNHEY, CDR2 SVGEGT. V lost 2 bases and J lost 1; bases outside the gene matches: 1. This CDR3 reads CASSYDRGSYEQYF. The CDR3 region has the DNA TGTGCCAGCAGTTACGACAGGGGTTCCTACGAGCAGTACTTC.

The chain is built from TRBV19 and TRBJ2-3; TRBD2 matches 10 bases. The length of the CDR3 is 17 residues. Germline V gives CDR1 LNHDA, CDR2 SQIVND (reference sequence). The V segment lost 4 bases and the J segment 0 bases; nucleotides outside the gene matches: 7. CDR3 nucleotides: TGTGCCAGTAGTACCCGGACTAGCGGAGTTAGCACAGATACGCAGTATTTT. Protein product: CASSTRTSGVSTDTQYF.

The V call is TRBV2, the J call TRBJ1-1; 9 nucleotides align to TRBD1. V lost 8 bases to trimming and J lost 8 bases; unmatched junction nucleotides: 6. The germline V gene encodes CDR1 SNHLY and CDR2 FYNNEI. The CDR3 consists of 12 residues. Written as DNA, the CDR3 is TGTGCCAGCCGGGGACAGGGAGGCGAAGCTTTCTTT. The encoded protein is CASRGQGGEAFF.

This chain uses TRBV5-4 with TRBJ2-3; D possibly corresponds to TRBD2 (7 bases). This CDR3 region has 18 residues. V was trimmed by 2 bases and J by 6 bases, leaving 25 bases between them. The germline gives CDR1 SGHNT, CDR2 YYREEE (reference sequence). CDR3 bases: TGTGCCAGCAGCTTTCCCCGCGGGGGCGGGGTGGGGCGCGATACGCAGTATTTT. It specifies CASSFPRGGGVGRDTQYF.